This entry features one T cell receptor (beta chain) sequence. The target of this receptor is not known. Base qualities were left out, and no much larger clone turns up one base away. The sample comes from a study of blood T cell repertoires in COVID-19 (TCRdb year 2020). About the investigation overall: Samples from collaborators originated in the United States, Italy and Spain and spanned both the acute and convalescent phases of COVID-19. The prospective study material was composed of cDNA or gDNA derived from T cells, B-cell-depleted T cells, or PBMCs. Subjects who had been exposed to COVID-19, were actively infected with it, or had recovered from it provided the deeply sampled blood TCRbeta repertoires that made up the dataset. The repertoires were made available in a free public database intended to serve as a resource for research on the immune response to SARS-CoV-2. Samples came from the ongoing ImmuneRACE study (first 160 participants) plus 1,254 subjects from 6 global collaborators. Nearly every sample came with metadata listing a de-identified subject ID, COVID-19 status, age in years and sex. Where available, HLA class I and class II types were taken from metadata supplied by the sample provider and were not determined by assay-based typing.

Whole blood was collected in K2EDTA tubes by collaborating institutions according to the institutions' own protocols. For TCRbeta analysis, collaborators shipped samples in one of three forms: frozen whole blood, isolated PBMCs, or DNA extracted from either of those sample types. TCRbeta CDR3 regions were amplified from genomic DNA using the immunoSEQ Assay, a bias-controlled multiplex PCR. In the paper's pipeline: Nucleated cell counts per sample were estimated from amplification of reference gene primers within the assay. Sequence reads were collapsed and filtered to measure the absolute abundance of every unique TCRbeta CDR3 rearrangement. For each sample, productive Simpson clonality was calculated as the square root of Simpson's diversity index over productive rearrangements. TCRdb stores this immuneACCESS table with in-frame sequences only. Part of the clones is absent; in the studies checked, under half of the shortfall reflects unresolved V genes, and no reason is known for the rest. V, J and clone size reflect that table, while D and trimming were determined from the DNA. The table for this sample lists 20,000 to 25,000 clones; 70% to 90% of them were counted only once. Around 11% of the sample comes from the top ten.

Study-wide findings and limitations: The quantity of clinical and demographic metadata differed by source and by participant and was supplied without curation.

Sequencing was performed on peripheral blood. The clonotype was recovered from a human donor in a cohort sampled during active COVID-19. The donor label of this sample is uncertain.

CDR3 region: CASSLPPGQAYGYTF. The sequenced DNA is TGTGCCAGCAGCTTGCCGCCGGGACAGGCCTATGGCTACACCTTC. The chain uses TRBV7-9 and TRBJ1-2; 8 of the junction bases match TRBD1. V lost 3 bases and J lost 4 bases, and the count of bases not matched to a germline gene is 7. The cysteine opens and the phenylalanine closes a CDR3 of 15 amino acids. Solely the CDR3 DNA is kept, with 45 bases framed from the first base. The germline V gene (reference sequence) sets CDR1 to SEHNR and CDR2 to FQNEAQ.